This T cell receptor beta chain was recorded in a study of OX40 agonist ivuxolimab in advanced cancers. Broader study findings: Average numbers of expanded clones were greater in CD8+ T cells than in CD4+.

Generated by immunoSEQ multiplex PCR, the TCRdb table keeps only in-frame clones and is missing some. The profile shows 25,000 to 30,000 clones, approximately 85% of them singletons. The CDR3 totals 15 residues. With 2 bases clipped from V and 3 bases from J, the junction kept 4 bases outside the gene matches. Germline V gene sequence: CDR1 MNHEY, CDR2 SVGAGI. In regard to this clone: The target antigen is unknown.

The starting material was CD4+ or CD8+ T cells sorted from blood, obtained in a trial of the OX40 agonist ivuxolimab. The clonotype originates from an adult with an advanced solid tumor such as melanoma, head and neck, liver or kidney cancer. This sequence joins TRBV6-5 and TRBJ2-1; TRBD1 matches 7 bases. Here the CDR3 DNA reads TGTGCCAGCAGTTACAAAGGGGGCAGCTACAATGAGCAGTTCTTC. Translated: CASSYKGGSYNEQFF.